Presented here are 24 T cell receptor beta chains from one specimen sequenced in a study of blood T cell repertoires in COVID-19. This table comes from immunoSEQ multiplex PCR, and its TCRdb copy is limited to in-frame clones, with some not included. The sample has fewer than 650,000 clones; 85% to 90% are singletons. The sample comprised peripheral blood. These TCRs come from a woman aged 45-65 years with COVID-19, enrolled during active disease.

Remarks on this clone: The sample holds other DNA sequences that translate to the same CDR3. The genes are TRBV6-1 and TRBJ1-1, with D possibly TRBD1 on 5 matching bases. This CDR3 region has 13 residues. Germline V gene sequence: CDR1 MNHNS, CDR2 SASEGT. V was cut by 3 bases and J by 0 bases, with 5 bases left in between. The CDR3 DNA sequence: TGTGCCAGCAGTGAGACAGTGAACACTGAAGCTTTCTTT. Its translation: CASSETVNTEAFF.

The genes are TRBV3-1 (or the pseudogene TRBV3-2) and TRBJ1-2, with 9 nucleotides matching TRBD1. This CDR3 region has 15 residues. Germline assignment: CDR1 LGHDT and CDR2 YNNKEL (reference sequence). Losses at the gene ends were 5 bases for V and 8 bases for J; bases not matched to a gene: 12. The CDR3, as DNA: TGTGCCAGCAGCGTGGGACAGGGAGGTTTTAGAGGCTACACCTTC. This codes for CASSVGQGGFRGYTF.

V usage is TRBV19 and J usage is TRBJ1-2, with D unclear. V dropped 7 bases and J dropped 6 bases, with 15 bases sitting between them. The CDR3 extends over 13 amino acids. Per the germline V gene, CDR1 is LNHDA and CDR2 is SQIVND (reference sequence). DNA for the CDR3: TGTGCCAGTACCCTCTACCCCCAGGATGGCTACACCTTC. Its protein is CASTLYPQDGYTF.

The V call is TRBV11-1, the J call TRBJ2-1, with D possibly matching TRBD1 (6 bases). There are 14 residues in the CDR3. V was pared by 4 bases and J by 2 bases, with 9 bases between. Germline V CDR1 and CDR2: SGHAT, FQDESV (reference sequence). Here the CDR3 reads CASSSAGAYNEQFF. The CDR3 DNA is TGTGCCAGCAGCTCCGCAGGGGCCTACAATGAGCAGTTCTTC.

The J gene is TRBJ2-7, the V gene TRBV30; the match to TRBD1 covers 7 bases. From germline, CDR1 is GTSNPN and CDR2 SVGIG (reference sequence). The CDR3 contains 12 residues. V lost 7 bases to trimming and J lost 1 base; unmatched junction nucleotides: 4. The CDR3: CAFSGGSYEQYF. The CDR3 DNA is TGTGCCTTTTCAGGGGGTTCCTACGAGCAGTACTTC. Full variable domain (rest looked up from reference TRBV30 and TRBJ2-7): SQTIHQWPATLVQPVGSPLSLECTVEGTSNPNLYWYRQAAGRGLQLLFYSVGIGQISSEVPQNLSASRPQDRQFILSSKKLLLSDSGFYLCAFSGGSYEQYFGPGTRLTVT.

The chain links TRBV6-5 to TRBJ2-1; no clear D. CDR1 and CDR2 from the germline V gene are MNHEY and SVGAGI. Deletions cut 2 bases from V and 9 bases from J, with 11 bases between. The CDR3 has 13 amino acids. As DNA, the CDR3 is TGTGCCAGCAGTTACGGGTCAAGCGCTGAGCAGTTCTTC. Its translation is CASSYGSSAEQFF.

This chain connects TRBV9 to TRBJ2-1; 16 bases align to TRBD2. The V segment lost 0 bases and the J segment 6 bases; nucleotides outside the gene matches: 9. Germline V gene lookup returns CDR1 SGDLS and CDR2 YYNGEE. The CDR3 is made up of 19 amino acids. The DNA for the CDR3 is TGTGCCAGCAGCGTAGATACGGGACTAGCGGGGGGGCTATCCAATGAGCAGTTCTTC. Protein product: CASSVDTGLAGGLSNEQFF.

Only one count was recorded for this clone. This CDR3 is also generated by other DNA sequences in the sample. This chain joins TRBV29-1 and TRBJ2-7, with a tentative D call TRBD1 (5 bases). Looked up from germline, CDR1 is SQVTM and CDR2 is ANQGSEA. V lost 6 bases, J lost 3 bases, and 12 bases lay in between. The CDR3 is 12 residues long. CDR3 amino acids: CSVAVDSYEQYF. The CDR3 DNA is TGCAGCGTCGCGGTTGACAGCTACGAGCAGTACTTC.

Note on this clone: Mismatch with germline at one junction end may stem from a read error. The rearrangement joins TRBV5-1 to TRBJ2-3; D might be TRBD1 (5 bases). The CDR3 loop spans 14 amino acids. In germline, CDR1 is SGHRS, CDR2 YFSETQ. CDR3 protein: CASRLLGDTDTQYF. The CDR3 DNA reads TGCGCCAGCCGCTTATTAGGGGACACAGATACGCAGTATTTT.

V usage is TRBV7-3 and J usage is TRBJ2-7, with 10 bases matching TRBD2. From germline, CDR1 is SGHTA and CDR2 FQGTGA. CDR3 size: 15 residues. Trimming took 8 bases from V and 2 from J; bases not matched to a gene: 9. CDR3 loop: CASAQGTSVTYEQYF. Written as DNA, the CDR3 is TGTGCCAGCGCTCAGGGGACTAGCGTAACCTACGAGCAGTACTTC.

CDR3 coding DNA: TGTGCCAGCAGCTACGGCCTCGGGGATGGCTACACCTTC. Translating gives CASSYGLGDGYTF. This rearrangement joins TRBV11-2 to TRBJ1-2; D is unresolved. The length of the CDR3 is 13 residues. The germline gives CDR1 SGHAT, CDR2 FQNNGV. The V gene lost 4 bases and the J gene lost 6 bases, with 12 bases spanning the gap. The complete variable domain, with remaining parts taken from reference TRBV11-2 and TRBJ1-2, reads EAGVAQSPRYKIIEKRQSVAFWCNPISGHATLYWYQQILGQGPKLLIQFQNNGVVDDSQLPKDRFSAERLKGVDSTLKIQPAKLEDSAVYLCASSYGLGDGYTFGSGTRLTVV.

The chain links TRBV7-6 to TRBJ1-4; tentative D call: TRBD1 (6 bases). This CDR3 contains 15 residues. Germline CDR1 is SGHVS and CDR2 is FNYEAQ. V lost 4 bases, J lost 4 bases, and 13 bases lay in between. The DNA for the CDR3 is TGTGCCAGCAGCTCTGGGGGCGCGGGTAATGAAAAACTGTTTTTT. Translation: CASSSGGAGNEKLFF.

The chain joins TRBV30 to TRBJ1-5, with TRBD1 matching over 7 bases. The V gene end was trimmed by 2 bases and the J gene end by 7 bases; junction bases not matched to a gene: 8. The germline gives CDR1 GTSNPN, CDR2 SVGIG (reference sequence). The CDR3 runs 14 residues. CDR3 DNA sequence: TGTGCCTGGAGTAAGAACAGGGGTGAACAGCCCCAGCATTTT. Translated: CAWSKNRGEQPQHF.

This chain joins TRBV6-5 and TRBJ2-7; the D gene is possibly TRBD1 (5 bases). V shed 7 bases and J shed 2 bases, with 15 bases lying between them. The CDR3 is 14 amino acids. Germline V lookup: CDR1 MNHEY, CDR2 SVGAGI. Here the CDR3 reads CASISDIYPYEQYF. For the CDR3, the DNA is TGTGCCAGCATATCGGACATATACCCCTACGAGCAGTACTTC.

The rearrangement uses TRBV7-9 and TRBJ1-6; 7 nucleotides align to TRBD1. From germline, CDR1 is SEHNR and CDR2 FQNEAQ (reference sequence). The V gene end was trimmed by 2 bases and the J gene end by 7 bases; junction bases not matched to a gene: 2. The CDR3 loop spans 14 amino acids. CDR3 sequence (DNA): TGTGCCAGCAGCTTATCAGGGGGGAATTCACCCCTCCACTTT. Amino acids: CASSLSGGNSPLHF.

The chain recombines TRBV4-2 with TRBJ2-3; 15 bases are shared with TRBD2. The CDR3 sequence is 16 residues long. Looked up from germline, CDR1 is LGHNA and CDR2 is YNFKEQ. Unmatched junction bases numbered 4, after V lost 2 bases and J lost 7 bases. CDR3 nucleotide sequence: TGTGCCAGCAGCCAACGGACTAGCGGGGGGGTAAATACGCAGTATTTT. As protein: CASSQRTSGGVNTQYF.

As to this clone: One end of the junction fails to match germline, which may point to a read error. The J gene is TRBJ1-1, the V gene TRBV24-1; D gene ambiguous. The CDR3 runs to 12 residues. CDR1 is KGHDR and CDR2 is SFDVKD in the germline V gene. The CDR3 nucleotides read TGTGCCACCAGTGAAAGAGGCCTCGCTTTGCATTTT. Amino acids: CATSERGLALHF.

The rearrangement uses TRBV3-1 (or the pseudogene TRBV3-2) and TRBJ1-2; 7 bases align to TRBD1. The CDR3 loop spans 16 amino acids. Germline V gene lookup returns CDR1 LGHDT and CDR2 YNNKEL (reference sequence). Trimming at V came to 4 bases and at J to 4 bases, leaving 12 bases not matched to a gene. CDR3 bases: TGTGCCAGCAGCCTACATTCGAGGGACAGCGTCTATGGCTACACCTTC. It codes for CASSLHSRDSVYGYTF.

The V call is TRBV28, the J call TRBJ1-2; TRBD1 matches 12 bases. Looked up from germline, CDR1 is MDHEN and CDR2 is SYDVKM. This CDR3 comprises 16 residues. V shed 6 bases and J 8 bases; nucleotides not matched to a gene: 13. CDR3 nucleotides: TGTGCCAGCAGCCCCCGTGGGACAGGGGGCTGGTTAGGCTACACCTTC. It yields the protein CASSPRGTGGWLGYTF.

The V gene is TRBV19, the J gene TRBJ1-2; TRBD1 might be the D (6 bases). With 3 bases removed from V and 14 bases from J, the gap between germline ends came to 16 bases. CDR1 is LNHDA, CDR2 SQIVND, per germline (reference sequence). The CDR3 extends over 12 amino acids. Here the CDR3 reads CASSMGADSRTF. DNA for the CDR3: TGTGCCAGTAGTATGGGGGCGGACTCGAGGACCTTC.

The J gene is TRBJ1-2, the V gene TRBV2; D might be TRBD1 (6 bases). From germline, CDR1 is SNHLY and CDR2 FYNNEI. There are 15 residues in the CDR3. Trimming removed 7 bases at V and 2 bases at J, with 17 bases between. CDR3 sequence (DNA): TGTGCCAGCACCCCATTGGGGGCTCAGAACTATGGCTACACCTTC. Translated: CASTPLGAQNYGYTF.

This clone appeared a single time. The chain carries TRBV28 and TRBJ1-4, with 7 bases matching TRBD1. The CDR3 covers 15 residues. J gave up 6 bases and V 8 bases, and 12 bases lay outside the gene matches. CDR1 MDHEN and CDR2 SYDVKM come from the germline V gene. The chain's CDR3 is CASQGGGGGDEKLFF. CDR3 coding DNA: TGTGCCAGCCAGGGGGGCGGTGGGGGTGATGAAAAACTGTTTTTT.

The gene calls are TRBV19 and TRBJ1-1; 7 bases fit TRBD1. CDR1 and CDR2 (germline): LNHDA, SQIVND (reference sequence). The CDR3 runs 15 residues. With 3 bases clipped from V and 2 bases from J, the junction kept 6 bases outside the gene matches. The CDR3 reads CASSIPGTANTEAFF. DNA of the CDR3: TGTGCCAGTAGTATCCCCGGGACAGCAAACACTGAAGCTTTCTTT.

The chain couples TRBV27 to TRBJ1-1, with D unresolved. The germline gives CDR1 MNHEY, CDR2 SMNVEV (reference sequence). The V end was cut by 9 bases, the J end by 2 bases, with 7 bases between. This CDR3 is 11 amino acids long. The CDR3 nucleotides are TGTGCCAGTCTTTTTAACACTGAAGCTTTCTTT. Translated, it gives CASLFNTEAFF.